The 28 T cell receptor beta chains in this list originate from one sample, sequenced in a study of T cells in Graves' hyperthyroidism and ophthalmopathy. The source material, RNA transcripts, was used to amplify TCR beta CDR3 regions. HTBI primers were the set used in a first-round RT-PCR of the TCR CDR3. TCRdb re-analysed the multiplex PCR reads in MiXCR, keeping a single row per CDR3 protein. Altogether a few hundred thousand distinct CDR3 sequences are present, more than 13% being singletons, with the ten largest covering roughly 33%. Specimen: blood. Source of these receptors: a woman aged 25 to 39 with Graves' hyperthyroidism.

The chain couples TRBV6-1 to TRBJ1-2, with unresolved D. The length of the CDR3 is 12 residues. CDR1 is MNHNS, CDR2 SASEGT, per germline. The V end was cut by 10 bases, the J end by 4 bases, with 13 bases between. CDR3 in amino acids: CATADGFYGYTF. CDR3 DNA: TGTGCCACCGCTGATGGATTCTATGGCTACACCTTC.

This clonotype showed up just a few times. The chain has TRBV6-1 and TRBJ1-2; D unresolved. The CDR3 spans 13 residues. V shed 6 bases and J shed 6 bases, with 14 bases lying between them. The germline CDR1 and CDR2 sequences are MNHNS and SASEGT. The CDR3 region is CASRETRSHGYTF. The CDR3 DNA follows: TGTGCCAGCAGAGAAACACGTTCTCATGGCTACACCTTC.

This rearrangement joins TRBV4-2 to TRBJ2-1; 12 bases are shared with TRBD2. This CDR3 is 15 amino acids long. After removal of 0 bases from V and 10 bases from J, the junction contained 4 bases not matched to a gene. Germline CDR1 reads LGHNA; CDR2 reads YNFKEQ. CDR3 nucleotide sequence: TGTGCCAGCAGCCAAGAGGCTAGCGGGAGGGACGAGCAGTTCTTC. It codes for CASSQEASGRDEQFF.

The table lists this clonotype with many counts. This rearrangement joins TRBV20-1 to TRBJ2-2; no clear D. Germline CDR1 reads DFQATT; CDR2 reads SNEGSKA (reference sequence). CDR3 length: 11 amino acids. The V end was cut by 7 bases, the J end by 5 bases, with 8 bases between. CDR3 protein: CSVEFTGELFF. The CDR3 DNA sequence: TGCAGTGTCGAGTTTACCGGGGAGCTGTTTTTT.

In nucleotides, the CDR3 is TGTGCCAGTAGTATAGATGGTCAGTCGCCCCAGCATTTT. Its translation: CASSIDGQSPQHF. The chain carries TRBV19 and TRBJ1-5; no firm D call. Trimming removed 0 bases at V and 9 bases at J, with 9 bases between. Germline V gene lookup returns CDR1 LNHDA and CDR2 SQIVND (reference sequence). This CDR3 comprises 13 residues.

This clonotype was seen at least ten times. This CDR3 is CASSLSGFTGELFF. The CDR3 coding sequence is TGTGCCAGCAGTTTATCAGGGTTCACCGGGGAGCTGTTTTTT. The chain is built from TRBV28 and TRBJ2-2; perhaps TRBD1 as D (5 bases). Germline CDR1 reads MDHEN; CDR2 reads SYDVKM. With 1 base removed from V and 4 bases from J, the gap between germline ends came to 7 bases. This CDR3 comprises 14 residues. The entire variable domain, with the rest obtained from reference TRBV28 and TRBJ2-2, is as follows: DVKVTQSSRYLVKRTGEKVFLECVQDMDHENMFWYRQDPGLGLRLIYFSYDVKMKEKGDIPEGYSVSREKKERFSLILESASTNQTSMYLCASSLSGFTGELFFGEGSRLTVL.

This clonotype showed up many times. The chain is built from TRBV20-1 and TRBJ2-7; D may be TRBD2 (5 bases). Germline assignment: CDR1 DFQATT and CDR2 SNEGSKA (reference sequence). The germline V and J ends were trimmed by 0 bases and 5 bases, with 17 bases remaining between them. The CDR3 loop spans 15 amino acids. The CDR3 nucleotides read TGCAGTGCTAGAGACCCGTTTGGGAGTGGAAACGAGCAGTACTTC. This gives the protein CSARDPFGSGNEQYF.

CDR3 coding DNA: TGTGCCAGCAGTTTTGTCAGCTCTGGGGCCAACGTCCTGACTTTC. It specifies CASSFVSSGANVLTF. This chain uses TRBV28 with TRBJ2-6; no firm D call. The germline gives CDR1 MDHEN, CDR2 SYDVKM. The V and J ends lost 3 bases and 0 bases respectively, with 6 bases between them. CDR3 size: 15 residues.

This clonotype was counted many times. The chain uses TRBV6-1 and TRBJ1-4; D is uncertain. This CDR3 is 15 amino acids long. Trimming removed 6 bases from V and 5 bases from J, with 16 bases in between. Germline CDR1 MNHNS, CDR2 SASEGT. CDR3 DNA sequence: TGTGCCAGCAGGTTTGGCCAGGAGAGAAATGAAAAACTGTTTTTT. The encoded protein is CASRFGQERNEKLFF.

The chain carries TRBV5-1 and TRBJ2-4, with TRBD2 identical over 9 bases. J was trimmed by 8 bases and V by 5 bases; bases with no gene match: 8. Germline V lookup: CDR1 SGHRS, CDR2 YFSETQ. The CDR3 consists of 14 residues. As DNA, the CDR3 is TGCGCCAGCAGGACTAGCGGAGGGTGGGACATTCAGTACTTC. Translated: CASRTSGGWDIQYF.

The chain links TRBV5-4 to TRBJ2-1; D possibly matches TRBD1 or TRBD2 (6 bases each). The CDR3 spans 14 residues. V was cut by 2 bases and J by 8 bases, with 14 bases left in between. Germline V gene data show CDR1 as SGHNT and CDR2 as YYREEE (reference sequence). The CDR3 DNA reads TGTGCCAGCAGCTTACAGGGTGGGGAGGATGAGCAGTTCTTC. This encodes CASSLQGGEDEQFF.

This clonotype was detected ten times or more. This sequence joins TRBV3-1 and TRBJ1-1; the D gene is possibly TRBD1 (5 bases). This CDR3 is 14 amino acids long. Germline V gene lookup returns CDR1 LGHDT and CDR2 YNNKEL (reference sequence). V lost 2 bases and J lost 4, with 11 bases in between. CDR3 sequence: CASSQRERGTEAFF. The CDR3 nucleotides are TGTGCCAGCAGCCAAAGGGAAAGGGGCACTGAAGCTTTCTTT.

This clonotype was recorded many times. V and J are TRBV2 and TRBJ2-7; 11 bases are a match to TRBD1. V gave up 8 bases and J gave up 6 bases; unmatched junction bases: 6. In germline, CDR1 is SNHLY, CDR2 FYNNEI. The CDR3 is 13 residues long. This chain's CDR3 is CASPKGQGGEQYF. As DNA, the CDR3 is TGTGCCAGCCCCAAGGGACAGGGGGGCGAGCAGTACTTC.

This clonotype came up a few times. This chain's CDR3 is CASSYSRDSQETQYF. The CDR3 DNA follows: TGTGCCAGCAGTTACTCGCGGGACAGCCAAGAGACCCAGTACTTC. This sequence joins TRBV6-5 and TRBJ2-5, with D perhaps TRBD1 (7 bases). Germline V gene sequence: CDR1 MNHEY, CDR2 SVGAGI. This CDR3 has 15 residues. Trimming pared 0 bases from V and 1 base from J, leaving 9 bases between.

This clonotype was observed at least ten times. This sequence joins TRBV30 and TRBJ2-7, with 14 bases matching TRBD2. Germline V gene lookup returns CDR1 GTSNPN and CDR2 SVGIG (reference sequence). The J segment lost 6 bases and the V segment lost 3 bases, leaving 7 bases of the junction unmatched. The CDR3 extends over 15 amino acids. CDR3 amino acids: CAWSGGLAGGGEQYF. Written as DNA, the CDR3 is TGTGCCTGGAGCGGAGGACTAGCGGGAGGAGGCGAGCAGTACTTC.

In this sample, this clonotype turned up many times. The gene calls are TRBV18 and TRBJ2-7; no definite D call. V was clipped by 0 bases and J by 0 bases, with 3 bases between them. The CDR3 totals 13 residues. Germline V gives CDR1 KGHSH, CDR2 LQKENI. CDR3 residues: CASSPPHSYEQYF. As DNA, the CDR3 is TGTGCCAGCTCACCACCCCACTCCTACGAGCAGTACTTC.

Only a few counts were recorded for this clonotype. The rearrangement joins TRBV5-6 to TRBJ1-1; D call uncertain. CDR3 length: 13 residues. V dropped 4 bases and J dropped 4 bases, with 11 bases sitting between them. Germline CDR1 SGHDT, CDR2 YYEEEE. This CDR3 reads CASSDFSGTEAFF. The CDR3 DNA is TGTGCCAGCAGCGACTTTTCGGGCACTGAAGCTTTCTTT. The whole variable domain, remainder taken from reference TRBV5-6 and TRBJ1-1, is DAGVTQSPTHLIKTRGQQVTLRCSPKSGHDTVSWYQQALGQGPQFIFQYYEEEERQRGNFPDRFSGHQFPNYSSELNVNALLLGDSALYLCASSDFSGTEAFFGQGTRLTVV.

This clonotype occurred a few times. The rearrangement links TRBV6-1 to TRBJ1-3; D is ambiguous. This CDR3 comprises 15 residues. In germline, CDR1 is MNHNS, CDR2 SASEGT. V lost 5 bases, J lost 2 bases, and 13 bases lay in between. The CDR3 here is CASSLAGGTGNTIYF. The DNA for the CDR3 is TGTGCCAGCAGTTTGGCTGGAGGGACTGGAAACACCATATATTTT.

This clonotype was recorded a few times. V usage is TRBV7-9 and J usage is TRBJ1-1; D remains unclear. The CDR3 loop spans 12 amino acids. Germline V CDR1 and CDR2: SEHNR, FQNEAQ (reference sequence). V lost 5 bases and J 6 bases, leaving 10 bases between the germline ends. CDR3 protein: CASSPGRAEAFF. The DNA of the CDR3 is TGTGCCAGCAGCCCCGGAAGGGCTGAAGCTTTCTTT. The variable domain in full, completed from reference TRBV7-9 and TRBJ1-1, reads DTGVSQNPRHKITKRGQNVTFRCDPISEHNRLYWYRQTLGQGPEFLTYFQNEAQLEKSRLLSDRFSAERPKGSFSTLEIQRTEQGDSAMYLCASSPGRAEAFFGQGTRLTVV.

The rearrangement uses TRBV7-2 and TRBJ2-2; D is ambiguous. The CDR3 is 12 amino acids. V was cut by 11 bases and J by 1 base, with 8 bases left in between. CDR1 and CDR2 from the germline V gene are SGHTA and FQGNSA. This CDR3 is CAGGLNTGELFF. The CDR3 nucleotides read TGTGCCGGCGGTTTGAACACCGGGGAGCTGTTTTTT. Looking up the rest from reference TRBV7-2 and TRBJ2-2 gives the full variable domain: GAGVSQSPSNKVTEKGKDVELRCDPISGHTALYWYRQSLGQGLEFLIYFQGNSAPDKSGLPSDRFSAERTGGSVSTLTIQRTQQEDSAVYLCAGGLNTGELFFGEGSRLTVL.

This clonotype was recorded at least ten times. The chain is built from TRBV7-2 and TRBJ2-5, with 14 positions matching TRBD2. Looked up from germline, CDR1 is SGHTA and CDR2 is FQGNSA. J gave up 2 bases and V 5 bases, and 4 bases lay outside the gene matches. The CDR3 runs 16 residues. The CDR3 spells CASSTRTSGRQETQYF. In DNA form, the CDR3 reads TGTGCCAGCAGCACCCGGACTAGCGGGAGGCAAGAGACCCAGTACTTC.

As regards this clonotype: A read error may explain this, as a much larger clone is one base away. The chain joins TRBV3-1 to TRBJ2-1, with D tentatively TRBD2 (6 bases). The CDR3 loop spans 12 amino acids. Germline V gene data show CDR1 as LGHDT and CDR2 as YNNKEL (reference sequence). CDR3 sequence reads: CASSLTSNEQSF. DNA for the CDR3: TGTGCCAGCAGCCTAACTAGCAATGAGCAGTCCTTC.

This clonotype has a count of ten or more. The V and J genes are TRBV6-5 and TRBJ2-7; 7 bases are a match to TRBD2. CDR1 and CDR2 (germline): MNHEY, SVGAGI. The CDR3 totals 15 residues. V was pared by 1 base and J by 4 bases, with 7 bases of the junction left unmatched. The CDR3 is CASSYYSGMIYEQYF. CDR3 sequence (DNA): TGTGCCAGCAGTTACTACAGCGGGATGATATACGAGCAGTACTTC.

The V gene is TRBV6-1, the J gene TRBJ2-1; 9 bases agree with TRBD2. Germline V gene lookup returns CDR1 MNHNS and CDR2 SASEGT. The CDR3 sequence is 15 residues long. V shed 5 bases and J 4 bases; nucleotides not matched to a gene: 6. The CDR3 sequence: CASSYLAGTYNEQFF. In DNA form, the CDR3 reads TGTGCCAGCAGTTATCTAGCGGGAACGTACAATGAGCAGTTCTTC.

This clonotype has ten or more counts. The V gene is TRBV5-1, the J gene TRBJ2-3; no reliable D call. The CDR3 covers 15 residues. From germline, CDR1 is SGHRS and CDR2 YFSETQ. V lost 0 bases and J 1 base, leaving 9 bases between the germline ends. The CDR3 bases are TGCGCCAGCAGCTTGGAAGTAAGAGGCACAGATACGCAGTATTTT. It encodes CASSLEVRGTDTQYF.

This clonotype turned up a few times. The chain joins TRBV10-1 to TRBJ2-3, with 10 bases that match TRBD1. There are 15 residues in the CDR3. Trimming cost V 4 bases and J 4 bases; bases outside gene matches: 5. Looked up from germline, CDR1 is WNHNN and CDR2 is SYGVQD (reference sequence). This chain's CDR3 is CASSGGTGDPDTQYF. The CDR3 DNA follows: TGCGCCAGCAGTGGAGGGACAGGGGATCCAGATACGCAGTATTTT.

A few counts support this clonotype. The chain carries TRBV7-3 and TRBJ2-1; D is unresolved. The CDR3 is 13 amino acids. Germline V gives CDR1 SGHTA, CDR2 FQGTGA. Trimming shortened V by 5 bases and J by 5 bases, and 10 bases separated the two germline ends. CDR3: CASSPSSDNEQFF. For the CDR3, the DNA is TGTGCCAGCAGCCCCTCTAGTGACAATGAGCAGTTCTTC.

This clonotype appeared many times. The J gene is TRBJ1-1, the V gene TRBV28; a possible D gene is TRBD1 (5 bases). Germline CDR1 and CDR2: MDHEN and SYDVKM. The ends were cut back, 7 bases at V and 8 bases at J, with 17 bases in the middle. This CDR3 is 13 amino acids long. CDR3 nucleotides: TGTGCCAGCATCAACGGGGGGTTGGCGGAAGCTTTCTTT. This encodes CASINGGLAEAFF.